The 25 T cell receptor beta chains below all came from one sample that was sequenced in a study of T cells in Graves' hyperthyroidism and ophthalmopathy (dated by TCRdb to between 2018 and 2021). Library preparation employed multiplex PCR. The data were produced on an Illumina HiSeq 2000. TCR beta CDR3 regions were amplified from RNA transcripts. The TCR CDR3 was subjected to a first round of RT-PCR using the HTBI primer set and the Qiagen OneStep RT-PCR kit. TCRdb reworked the public reads: Q25 trimming with fastp, MiXCR clone assembly, productive beta chains retained. Every distinct CDR3 protein forms one entry, paired with its most common genes and DNA. Recorded for this sample are about 350,000 distinct CDR3 sequences; about 15% of them occurred a single time. The top ten clones comprise approximately 23% of the sample. Sequencing was performed on blood. These receptors were obtained from a woman aged 25 to 45 with Graves' hyperthyroidism.

This clonotype was seen ten or more times. This chain links TRBV27 with TRBJ2-7, with 11 bases aligning to TRBD1. The CDR3 sequence is 15 residues long. Germline V gene data show CDR1 as MNHEY and CDR2 as SMNVEV (reference sequence). The V and J ends lost 2 bases and 4 bases, in that order; junction bases with no gene match: 4. CDR3 bases: TGTGCCAGCAGTTTAGGGACAGGGGGTATTTACGAGCAGTACTTC. The encoded protein is CASSLGTGGIYEQYF.

The sample holds many counts of this clonotype. This chain uses TRBV12-3 or TRBV12-4 with TRBJ1-1, with D perhaps matching TRBD1 (5 bases). Trimming removed 1 base from V and 6 bases from J, with 9 bases in between. The CDR3 consists of 13 residues. This CDR3 is CASSLGGAAEAFF. The CDR3 bases are TGTGCCAGCAGTTTAGGAGGGGCAGCTGAAGCTTTCTTT.

V gene TRBV4-1 combines with J gene TRBJ1-3; no clear D gene. Trimming took off 4 bases at V and 0 bases at J, with 10 bases between the two ends. CDR3 length: 15 amino acids. CDR1 is MGHRA, CDR2 YSYEKL, per germline. This CDR3 reads CASSLEWGSGNTIYF. For the CDR3, the DNA is TGCGCCAGCAGCCTCGAATGGGGCTCTGGAAACACCATATATTTT.

This clonotype was counted at least ten times. The chain is built from TRBV7-9 and TRBJ2-3; TRBD1 agrees at 7 bases. Trimming at V came to 5 bases and at J to 2 bases, leaving 7 bases not matched to a gene. CDR3 length: 15 residues. CDR1 and CDR2 (germline): SEHNR, FQNEAQ (reference sequence). The CDR3 DNA sequence: TGTGCCAGCAGCCCCCTGACAGGGATCACAGATACGCAGTATTTT. It yields the protein CASSPLTGITDTQYF.

This clonotype was counted many times. V and J are TRBV5-1 and TRBJ1-2; the D gene is possibly TRBD1 (5 bases). CDR1 and CDR2 from the germline V gene are SGHRS and YFSETQ. The CDR3 loop spans 13 amino acids. Trimming took 4 bases from V and 2 from J, leaving 9 bases between them. CDR3 nucleotide sequence: TGCGCCAGCAGCGACCGGGACAACTATGGCTACACCTTC. Amino acid sequence: CASSDRDNYGYTF.

This clonotype appeared a few times. The chain has TRBV4-2 and TRBJ1-6; possible D gene TRBD1, 5 bases. Trimming pared 7 bases from V and 7 bases from J, leaving 11 bases between. Germline loops: CDR1 LGHNA, CDR2 YNFKEQ. CDR3 length: 13 amino acids. CDR3 sequence: CASTSGENSPLHF. CDR3 DNA sequence: TGTGCCAGCACTTCGGGGGAAAATTCACCCCTCCACTTT.

This clonotype was counted at least ten times. The chain recombines TRBV28 with TRBJ1-2; perhaps TRBD1 as D (5 bases). The CDR3 is made up of 12 amino acids. V shed 2 bases and J shed 7 bases, with 8 bases lying between them. From germline, CDR1 is MDHEN and CDR2 SYDVKM. CDR3 loop: CASSLPGGGYTF. CDR3 in DNA: TGTGCCAGCAGTTTACCGGGGGGTGGCTACACCTTC.

In this sample, this clonotype turned up many times. The rearrangement uses TRBV7-3 and TRBJ2-3; possibly TRBD2 for D (6 bases). With 2 bases removed from V and 2 bases from J, the gap between germline ends came to 8 bases. This CDR3 is 14 amino acids long. Germline CDR1 SGHTA, CDR2 FQGTGA. The CDR3 protein is CASSLGRDTDTQYF. CDR3 nucleotide sequence: TGTGCCAGCAGCTTAGGGCGGGACACAGATACGCAGTATTTT.

This clonotype occurred many times. Germline and junction disagree at one end, which may indicate a read error. The CDR3 nucleotides are TGTGCCAGCAGGGAAGGGACTTGGCAAGCGAATGAGCAGTTCTTC. The encoded protein is CASREGTWQANEQFF. The chain is built from TRBV2 and TRBJ2-1; a weak D match, TRBD2 (6 bases). Germline CDR1 and CDR2: SNHLY and FYNNEI. The CDR3 has 15 amino acids.

The table lists this clonotype with many counts. The J gene is TRBJ1-5, the V gene TRBV27; perhaps TRBD1 as D (5 bases). Trimming cost V 3 bases and J 6 bases, with 12 bases left between them. The CDR3 is made up of 14 amino acids. In germline, CDR1 is MNHEY, CDR2 SMNVEV (reference sequence). The CDR3 loop reads CASSFVQGTQPQHF. CDR3 nucleotide sequence: TGTGCCAGCAGTTTCGTCCAGGGAACTCAGCCCCAGCATTTT.

This clonotype was seen a few times. The chain is built from TRBV4-1 and TRBJ2-1; perhaps D is TRBD1 or TRBD2 (5 bases each). V was pared by 0 bases and J by 7 bases, with 13 bases between. The CDR3 is made up of 15 amino acids. From germline, CDR1 is MGHRA and CDR2 YSYEKL. CDR3 sequence (DNA): TGCGCCAGCAGCCAAGATCCTGGTTGGGGGAATGAGCAGTTCTTC. Encoded protein: CASSQDPGWGNEQFF.

At least ten counts were recorded for this clonotype. This chain connects TRBV7-9 to TRBJ1-2; D possibly corresponds to TRBD1 (5 bases). CDR1 is SEHNR and CDR2 is FQNEAQ in the germline V gene (reference sequence). V lost 4 bases and J 2 bases, leaving 17 bases between the germline ends. CDR3 size: 16 residues. CDR3 DNA: TGTGCCAGCAGCTCTCCGACAGTAGTCGGCAACTATGGCTACACCTTC. Encoded protein: CASSSPTVVGNYGYTF.

Note on this clonotype: One end of the junction is discordant with germline, which a read error may explain. This sequence joins TRBV20-1 and TRBJ1-6; 7 positions match TRBD1. Germline V lookup: CDR1 DFQATT, CDR2 SNEGSKA (reference sequence). This CDR3 region has 14 residues. CDR3 coding DNA: TGCGGTGCTAGAGAGCAGGGGGTAAATTCACCCCTCCACTTT. This gives the protein CGAREQGVNSPLHF.

This clonotype was detected ten times or more. The chain carries TRBV11-2 and TRBJ2-2; D unclear. Per the germline V gene, CDR1 is SGHAT and CDR2 is FQNNGV. The CDR3 contains 14 residues. The V and J ends lost 2 bases and 1 base respectively, with 5 bases between them. The CDR3 DNA sequence: TGTGCCAGCAGCTTATCGGTGAACACCGGGGAGCTGTTTTTT. Translated, it gives CASSLSVNTGELFF.

The rearrangement links TRBV7-3 to TRBJ2-7, with TRBD2 identical over 7 bases. There are 15 residues in the CDR3. The V segment lost 0 bases and the J segment 4 bases; nucleotides outside the gene matches: 6. Germline assignment: CDR1 SGHTA and CDR2 FQGTGA. The CDR3 spells CASSLTGGSRYEQYF. CDR3 sequence (DNA): TGTGCCAGCAGCTTAACTGGCGGGAGTCGGTACGAGCAGTACTTC.

This clonotype appeared many times. This chain connects TRBV2 to TRBJ2-1; a weak D match, TRBD2 (6 bases). V lost 7 bases, J lost 5 bases, and 12 bases lay in between. CDR3 length: 13 amino acids. In germline, CDR1 is SNHLY, CDR2 FYNNEI. CDR3 sequence: CASTGLMNNEQFF. CDR3 nucleotide sequence: TGTGCCAGCACGGGACTTATGAACAATGAGCAGTTCTTC. Together with reference TRBV2 and TRBJ2-1, the CDR3 gives the full variable domain: EPEVTQTPSHQVTQMGQEVILRCVPISNHLYFYWYRQILGQKVEFLVSFYNNEISEKSEIFDDQFSVERPDGSNFTLKIRSTKLEDSAMYFCASTGLMNNEQFFGPGTRLTVL.

This clonotype came up many times. The chain links TRBV27 to TRBJ2-1; TRBD2 matches 10 bases. The germline CDR1 and CDR2 sequences are MNHEY and SMNVEV (reference sequence). V was clipped by 2 bases and J by 3 bases; unmatched bases: 1. This CDR3 contains 15 residues. The CDR3 bases are TGTGCCAGCAGTTTACGGACTAGCGGCTACAATGAGCAGTTCTTC. Its protein product is CASSLRTSGYNEQFF.

V usage is TRBV7-2 and J usage is TRBJ2-1, with 8 bases aligning to TRBD2. V shed 3 bases, J shed 8 bases, and the junction held 9 bases outside the gene matches. Germline CDR1 reads SGHTA; CDR2 reads FQGNSA. This CDR3 is built from 15 residues. In DNA form, the CDR3 reads TGTGCCAGCAGCTTTGGAGCGGGAGCTCTGGATGAGCAGTTCTTC. Protein sequence: CASSFGAGALDEQFF. Using reference TRBV7-2 and TRBJ2-1 for the parts outside the CDR3, the full variable domain is GAGVSQSPSNKVTEKGKDVELRCDPISGHTALYWYRQSLGQGLEFLIYFQGNSAPDKSGLPSDRFSAERTGGSVSTLTIQRTQQEDSAVYLCASSFGAGALDEQFFGPGTRLTVL.

This clonotype was seen only a few times. The rearrangement uses TRBV11-2 and TRBJ1-3, with D maybe TRBD1 (5 bases). The CDR3 is made up of 16 amino acids. Between the trimmed V and J ends, which lost 5 bases and 0 bases, there was a span of 14 bases. Germline CDR1 is SGHAT and CDR2 is FQNNGV. DNA for the CDR3: TGTGCCAGCAGCCAGCGAGACAGACCCTCTGGAAACACCATATATTTT. As protein: CASSQRDRPSGNTIYF.

At least ten counts were recorded for this clonotype. J is TRBJ1-1 and V is TRBV28; D not certain. Trimming removed 7 bases from V and 4 bases from J, with 19 bases in between. Germline CDR1 MDHEN, CDR2 SYDVKM. The CDR3 spans 15 residues. CDR3 DNA: TGTGCCAGCAATACCGGAATTCAGCGCATCACTGAAGCTTTCTTT. It encodes CASNTGIQRITEAFF. The full variable domain, with the rest looked up from reference TRBV28 and TRBJ1-1, is DVKVTQSSRYLVKRTGEKVFLECVQDMDHENMFWYRQDPGLGLRLIYFSYDVKMKEKGDIPEGYSVSREKKERFSLILESASTNQTSMYLCASNTGIQRITEAFFGQGTRLTVV.

This clonotype showed up many times. This chain connects TRBV10-3 to TRBJ2-1; 12 bases map to TRBD2. The CDR3 covers 15 residues. CDR1 is ENHRY and CDR2 is SYGVKD in the germline V gene. Trimming removed 3 bases from V and 15 bases from J; junction bases left unmatched: 12. The CDR3 nucleotides read TGTGCCATCAGTGACAAATCGACTAGCGGGAGCATGCCGTTCTTC. Protein sequence: CAISDKSTSGSMPFF.

In this sample, this clonotype turned up many times. This chain connects TRBV29-1 to TRBJ2-2, with 9 nucleotides matching TRBD1. Unmatched junction bases numbered 0, after V lost 7 bases and J lost 3 bases. This CDR3 has 12 residues. Germline V gene lookup returns CDR1 SQVTM and CDR2 ANQGSEA. CDR3 coding DNA: TGCAGCGGGACAGGGGACACCGGGGAGCTGTTTTTT. Encoded protein: CSGTGDTGELFF.

At least ten counts were recorded for this clonotype. The chain employs TRBV7-2 and TRBJ2-3; D may be TRBD2 (6 bases). Germline loops: CDR1 SGHTA, CDR2 FQGNSA. V lost 5 bases to trimming and J lost 6 bases, with 21 bases between them. The CDR3 totals 16 residues. CDR3 sequence reads: CASSRGSAETVDTQYF. The CDR3 nucleotides read TGTGCCAGCAGCCGGGGGTCGGCGGAGACGGTGGATACGCAGTATTTT.

This clonotype was seen many times. The rearrangement joins TRBV6-1 to TRBJ1-4; D is perhaps TRBD1 (6 bases). This CDR3 has 15 residues. Trimming took off 7 bases at V and 7 bases at J, with 19 bases between the two ends. CDR1 MNHNS and CDR2 SASEGT come from the germline V gene. The CDR3 DNA sequence: TGTGCCAGCAAGGATAGAGGGGGGATATCTGAAAAACTGTTTTTT. Its protein product is CASKDRGGISEKLFF.

The rearrangement links TRBV7-9 to TRBJ2-3; TRBD2 aligns across 9 bases. CDR1 and CDR2 from the germline V gene are SEHNR and FQNEAQ (reference sequence). Trimming cost V 2 bases and J 4 bases; bases outside gene matches: 4. There are 15 residues in the CDR3. This CDR3 is CASSLMAGGADTQYF. DNA of the CDR3: TGTGCCAGCAGCTTAATGGCGGGAGGGGCAGATACGCAGTATTTT. Complete variable domain (other parts from reference TRBV7-9 and TRBJ2-3): DTGVSQNPRHKITKRGQNVTFRCDPISEHNRLYWYRQTLGQGPEFLTYFQNEAQLEKSRLLSDRFSAERPKGSFSTLEIQRTEQGDSAMYLCASSLMAGGADTQYFGPGTRLTVL.